One sample yielded the 29 T cell receptor beta chains listed below, sequenced in a study of response to subunit inactivated influenza vaccine. Each CDR3 protein gets one entry after TCRdb re-called the RT-PCR reads with MiXCR. This table holds roughly 630,000 distinct CDR3 sequences, 14% found once. This material consisted of PBMCs from blood, taken approximately 15 days before vaccination. The receptor set was obtained from a man aged 45-60 years who received an inactivated influenza vaccine.

The chain has TRBV6-2 or TRBV6-3 and TRBJ2-7; D call uncertain. V lost 0 bases, J lost 6 bases, and 12 bases lay in between. This CDR3 is built from 14 residues. CDR1 and CDR2 from the germline V gene are MNHEY and SVGEGT. CDR3 in amino acids: CASSYSLRTVEQYF. The CDR3, as DNA: TGTGCCAGCAGTTACTCGCTCAGGACCGTCGAGCAGTACTTC.

The chain has TRBV20-1 and TRBJ2-1; D is undetermined. The germline V gene encodes CDR1 DFQATT and CDR2 SNEGSKA (reference sequence). V was pared by 6 bases and J by 2 bases, with 5 bases between. The CDR3 consists of 11 residues. The CDR3 bases are TGCAGTGCAGACGCCTACAATGAGCAGTTCTTC. This sequence encodes CSADAYNEQFF.

This clonotype has ten or more counts. The chain recombines TRBV7-8 with TRBJ2-1, with 11 positions matching TRBD1. The CDR3 consists of 16 residues. After removal of 4 bases from V and 6 bases from J, the junction contained 8 bases not matched to a gene. Germline V gene data show CDR1 as SGHVS and CDR2 as FQNEAQ. The CDR3 bases are TGTGCCAGCAGCTATCCCGGGACAGGGGGATTCAATGAGCAGTTCTTC. Translated: CASSYPGTGGFNEQFF. Complete variable domain (other parts from reference TRBV7-8 and TRBJ2-1): GAGVSQSPRYKVAKRGQDVALRCDPISGHVSLFWYQQALGQGPEFLTYFQNEAQLDKSGLPSDRFFAERPEGSVSTLKIQRTQQEDSAVYLCASSYPGTGGFNEQFFGPGTRLTVL.

This clonotype was observed many times. This rearrangement joins TRBV7-2 to TRBJ2-2; 7 nucleotides agree with TRBD2. This CDR3 has 16 residues. V lost 3 bases and J lost 0; bases outside the gene matches: 4. Germline CDR1 is SGHTA and CDR2 is FQGNSA. The CDR3 DNA reads as TGTGCCAGCAGCTTGACTAGCTTGGCGAACACCGGGGAGCTGTTTTTT. It yields the protein CASSLTSLANTGELFF.

This clonotype was picked up many times. The genes are TRBV20-1 and TRBJ1-1, with D unresolved. CDR3 length: 12 residues. CDR1 and CDR2 (germline): DFQATT, SNEGSKA (reference sequence). V was clipped by 5 bases and J by 9 bases, with 16 bases between them. The CDR3 sequence: CSAAHRDQKAFF. CDR3 DNA: TGCAGTGCTGCCCACCGGGATCAAAAAGCTTTCTTT.

V and J are TRBV6-1 and TRBJ2-4, with 9 bases lining up with TRBD2. This CDR3 has 18 amino acids. V lost 6 bases, J lost 0 bases, and 12 bases stayed unmatched. The germline CDR1 and CDR2 sequences are MNHNS and SASEGT. The CDR3 sequence: CASSRLAVHGIAKNIQYF. CDR3 bases: TGTGCCAGCAGCAGACTAGCGGTTCACGGTATAGCCAAAAACATTCAGTACTTC.

There are a few counts of this clonotype. The chain is built from TRBV7-9 and TRBJ2-1; D is ambiguous. Germline CDR1 reads SEHNR; CDR2 reads FQNEAQ (reference sequence). V was cut by 1 base and J by 4 bases, with 8 bases left in between. The CDR3 is 14 amino acids. Here the CDR3 DNA reads TGTGCCAGCAGCTTAGTCTCGGTATACAATGAGCAGTTCTTC. It is translated as CASSLVSVYNEQFF.

This clonotype was counted only a few times. V gene TRBV27 combines with J gene TRBJ1-4; D gene uncertain. V was clipped by 3 bases and J by 6 bases, with 14 bases between them. The germline V gene has CDR1 MNHEY and CDR2 SMNVEV (reference sequence). The CDR3 is made up of 15 amino acids. CDR3 coding DNA: TGTGCCAGCAGTTTGTTCGGCAGGAGAGATGAAAAACTGTTTTTT. It specifies CASSLFGRRDEKLFF.

This clonotype was found a few times. This rearrangement joins TRBV9 to TRBJ2-5; possible D gene TRBD2, 5 bases. This CDR3 contains 15 residues. Trimming stripped 4 bases from V and 5 bases from J, with 18 bases between. Germline V lookup: CDR1 SGDLS, CDR2 YYNGEE. CDR3 amino acids: CASSTIGLPWETQYF. In nucleotides, the CDR3 is TGTGCCAGCAGCACCATCGGACTCCCCTGGGAGACCCAGTACTTC.

This chain links TRBV6-6 with TRBJ2-2, with D unclear. The CDR3 is made up of 13 amino acids. Deletions cut 5 bases from V and 5 bases from J, with 9 bases between. Germline lookup yields CDR1 MNHNY and CDR2 SVGAGI (reference sequence). The CDR3 DNA sequence: TGTGCCAGCAGTCCCATTGGGACCGGGGAGCTGTTTTTT. Translated, it gives CASSPIGTGELFF.

The chain links TRBV5-1 to TRBJ2-2; D ambiguous. The length of the CDR3 is 14 residues. V shed 1 base and J shed 7 bases, with 11 bases lying between them. CDR1 is SGHRS, CDR2 YFSETQ, per germline. CDR3 sequence reads: CASSLRGFIGELFF. As DNA, the CDR3 is TGCGCCAGCAGCTTGCGTGGTTTTATCGGGGAGCTGTTTTTT.

Ten or more counts support this clonotype. The V gene is TRBV7-8, the J gene TRBJ1-2, with D possibly matching TRBD1 (5 bases). The V gene's germline CDR1 is SGHVS and CDR2 FQNEAQ. Trimming took off 5 bases at V and 4 bases at J, with 14 bases between the two ends. This CDR3 contains 14 residues. The CDR3 sequence: CASSPSGVSYGYTF. CDR3 bases: TGTGCCAGCAGCCCATCGGGGGTCTCCTATGGCTACACCTTC.

The rearrangement uses TRBV28 and TRBJ1-2; 7 nucleotides line up with TRBD1. CDR1 and CDR2 (germline): MDHEN, SYDVKM. The trim removed 5 bases at V and 8 bases at J, leaving 11 bases unmatched. The CDR3 has 14 residues. The CDR3 nucleotides read TGTGCCAGCAGTCTCTCTGCGACAGGGAGAGGCTACACCTTC. Protein: CASSLSATGRGYTF.

The chain couples TRBV12-3 or TRBV12-4 to TRBJ2-1; D is unresolved. V was clipped by 3 bases and J by 5 bases, with 5 bases between them. The CDR3 is made up of 12 amino acids. The CDR3 here is CASSFGHNEQFF. In DNA form, the CDR3 reads TGTGCCAGCAGTTTTGGGCACAATGAGCAGTTCTTC.

The chain couples TRBV20-1 to TRBJ2-7; D not certain. This CDR3 contains 15 residues. Germline CDR1 reads DFQATT; CDR2 reads SNEGSKA (reference sequence). With 0 bases removed from V and 0 bases from J, the gap between germline ends came to 12 bases. CDR3 DNA: TGCAGTGCTAGAGACCCCATACAGCCCTCCTACGAGCAGTACTTC. Protein product: CSARDPIQPSYEQYF.

The chain recombines TRBV29-1 with TRBJ2-7; the D is unclear. V lost 1 base and J 2 bases, leaving 6 bases between the germline ends. This CDR3 region has 12 residues. Per germline, CDR1 SQVTM and CDR2 ANQGSEA. DNA for the CDR3: TGCAGCGTTGAAGGGATTACCTACGAGCAGTACTTC. Translated, it gives CSVEGITYEQYF.

This clonotype was detected only a few times. This chain joins TRBV29-1 and TRBJ1-3, with a possible D match to TRBD1 (5 bases). The CDR3 runs to 16 residues. Germline lookup yields CDR1 SQVTM and CDR2 ANQGSEA. The germline V and J ends were trimmed by 1 base and 0 bases, with 13 bases remaining between them. CDR3 amino acids: CSVEVRRGGSGNTIYF. The CDR3 nucleotides are TGCAGCGTTGAAGTTCGTCGGGGGGGCTCTGGAAACACCATATATTTT. The variable domain in full, with the rest retrieved from reference TRBV29-1 and TRBJ1-3, is SAVISQKPSRDICQRGTSLTIQCQVDSQVTMMFWYRQQPGQSLTLIATANQGSEATYESGFVIDKFPISRPNLTFSTLTVSNMSPEDSSIYLCSVEVRRGGSGNTIYFGEGSWLTVV.

This clonotype was counted a few times. The chain combines TRBV23-1 with TRBJ2-2; the D gene is possibly TRBD1 (5 bases). TRBV23-1 is an open reading frame, and its role is uncertain. V was shortened by 0 bases and J by 3 bases, with 11 bases between the two germline ends. The CDR3 is made up of 16 amino acids. The CDR3 reads CASSQSKGSYTGELFF. Written as DNA, the CDR3 is TGCGCCAGCAGTCAATCGAAGGGGTCCTACACCGGGGAGCTGTTTTTT.

The chain couples TRBV28 to TRBJ2-7; 7 bases line up with TRBD1. This CDR3 spans 13 amino acids. The V gene's germline CDR1 is MDHEN and CDR2 SYDVKM. The junction had 9 bases not matched to a gene; V was cut back by 10 bases and J by 3 bases. The CDR3 loop reads CATGDSWDYEQYF. CDR3 nucleotides: TGTGCCACAGGGGACAGCTGGGACTACGAGCAGTACTTC.

This clonotype was detected a few times. V and J are TRBV5-1 and TRBJ2-7, with 9 bases fitting TRBD1. Germline loops: CDR1 SGHRS, CDR2 YFSETQ. With V trimmed by 4 bases and J by 2 bases, 10 bases remained unmatched. The CDR3 has 16 residues. The CDR3 region has the DNA TGCGCCAGCAGCCGGACGGGACAGGGTGGCACCTACGAGCAGTACTTC. It specifies CASSRTGQGGTYEQYF.

This clonotype was picked up a small number of times. The V gene is TRBV3-1, the J gene TRBJ1-1; D gene uncertain. The germline CDR1 and CDR2 sequences are LGHDT and YNNKEL (reference sequence). The ends were cut back, 3 bases at V and 5 bases at J, with 7 bases in the middle. The CDR3 runs 12 residues. This CDR3 reads CASSHRWTEAFF. Here the CDR3 DNA reads TGTGCCAGCAGCCATAGGTGGACTGAAGCTTTCTTT.

J is TRBJ2-5 and V is TRBV7-2, with TRBD2 matching 10 bases. The CDR3 runs to 16 residues. V lost 1 base to trimming and J lost 1 base; unmatched junction nucleotides: 3. CDR1 and CDR2 from the germline V gene are SGHTA and FQGNSA. CDR3 in DNA: TGTGCCAGCAGCTTAGGTGTAGCGGGAGGCCAAGAGACCCAGTACTTC. Amino acids: CASSLGVAGGQETQYF.

This clonotype was picked up many times. This chain links TRBV7-9 with TRBJ1-1, with 7 bases aligning to TRBD1. V shed 0 bases, J shed 11 bases, and the junction held 6 bases outside the gene matches. This CDR3 comprises 13 residues. Germline values: CDR1 SEHNR, CDR2 FQNEAQ (reference sequence). CDR3 in DNA: TGTGCCAGCAGCTTAGCGGCACAGGGGACGGCTTTCTTT. Protein: CASSLAAQGTAFF.

The chain couples TRBV11-2 to TRBJ2-5; tentative D call: TRBD2 (6 bases). From germline, CDR1 is SGHAT and CDR2 FQNNGV. The CDR3 runs to 11 residues. The V gene lost 5 bases and the J gene lost 12 bases, with 13 bases spanning the gap. The CDR3 here is CASSLGLPEYF. The DNA for the CDR3 is TGTGCCAGCAGCCTGGGACTGCCCGAGTACTTC.

The chain recombines TRBV20-1 with TRBJ2-1; D gene unclear. This CDR3 has 14 amino acids. V lost 0 bases, J lost 8 bases, and 14 bases lay in between. The germline CDR1 and CDR2 sequences are DFQATT and SNEGSKA (reference sequence). CDR3 coding DNA: TGCAGTGCTAGAGAAGGGCTGGGTTGGGATGAGCAGTTCTTC. Translated: CSAREGLGWDEQFF.

The rearrangement joins TRBV6-5 to TRBJ2-3; 8 nucleotides match TRBD2. The CDR3 spans 13 residues. Germline V gene data show CDR1 as MNHEY and CDR2 as SVGAGI. Trimming at V came to 2 bases and at J to 11 bases, leaving 6 bases not matched to a gene. CDR3 sequence reads: CASSYIGGGGQYF. CDR3 nucleotides: TGTGCCAGCAGTTACATCGGGGGGGGAGGGCAGTATTTT.

V and J are TRBV12-3 or TRBV12-4 and TRBJ2-5; no clear D gene. The CDR3 spans 12 residues. V gave up 6 bases and J gave up 5 bases, with 10 bases separating them. For the CDR3, the DNA is TGTGCCAGCAGCTCTTCGGGTGAGACCCAGTACTTC. Encoded protein: CASSSSGETQYF.

At least ten counts were recorded for this clonotype. A junction boundary mismatches the germline segment, possibly from a read error. This chain links TRBV5-1 with TRBJ2-3; the match to TRBD2 covers 7 bases. CDR1 and CDR2 (germline): SGHRS, YFSETQ. The CDR3 is made up of 14 amino acids. The CDR3 sequence is CASSLGRGTDTQYF. CDR3 DNA: TGTGCCAGCAGCTTAGGGAGGGGCACAGATACGCAGTATTTT.

This clonotype was observed at least ten times. The rearrangement joins TRBV2 to TRBJ2-7; TRBD1 aligns across 7 bases. The CDR3 is 13 amino acids. V was clipped by 4 bases and J by 7 bases; unmatched bases: 7. Germline-derived CDR1 and CDR2 are SNHLY and FYNNEI. DNA for the CDR3: TGTGCCAGCAGTGGTGACAGGGCAAGGGAGCAGTACTTC. Translated: CASSGDRAREQYF. Full variable domain (missing parts from reference TRBV2 and TRBJ2-7): EPEVTQTPSHQVTQMGQEVILRCVPISNHLYFYWYRQILGQKVEFLVSFYNNEISEKSEIFDDQFSVERPDGSNFTLKIRSTKLEDSAMYFCASSGDRAREQYFGPGTRLTVT.